Each of the 13 T cell receptor beta chains below was sequenced from the same sample in a study of T cell responses to AZD1222 COVID-19 vaccine. The table came from immunoSEQ multiplex PCR; TCRdb's copy has only in-frame clones and leaves some out. The sample records about 130,000 clones, more than 75% being singletons. The sample here was peripheral blood, taken 28 days after the second AZD1222 dose. All receptors derive from an adult who received the AZD1222 COVID-19 vaccine.

This chain links TRBV18 with TRBJ1-2; D is unresolved. From germline, CDR1 is KGHSH and CDR2 LQKENI. V lost 0 bases to trimming and J lost 3 bases, with 8 bases between them. The CDR3 has 14 amino acids. As DNA, the CDR3 is TGTGCCAGCTCACCACCGGACCGGCACTATGGCTACACCTTC. It encodes CASSPPDRHYGYTF.

The chain couples TRBV6-5 to TRBJ1-5; TRBD1 aligns across 10 bases. CDR3 length: 14 residues. CDR1 is MNHEY, CDR2 SVGAGI, per germline. J lost 6 bases, V lost 6 bases, and 5 bases had no gene match. CDR3 sequence (DNA): TGTGCCAGCAGCCCAGGGACAGGGGTTCAGCCCCAGCATTTT. Amino acids: CASSPGTGVQPQHF.

The rearrangement uses TRBV13 and TRBJ2-5, with TRBD2 matching 10 bases. V was clipped by 0 bases and J by 8 bases; unmatched bases: 6. Germline assignment: CDR1 PRHDT and CDR2 FYEKMQ (reference sequence). The CDR3 runs to 15 residues. The CDR3 loop is CASSLGLAGDGTQYF. CDR3 nucleotides: TGTGCCAGCAGCTTAGGGCTAGCGGGAGATGGCACCCAGTACTTC.

The chain is built from TRBV6-1 and TRBJ1-6; D is possibly TRBD1 (6 bases). Germline values: CDR1 MNHNS, CDR2 SASEGT. Between the trimmed V and J ends, which lost 0 bases and 10 bases, there was a span of 16 bases. The CDR3 runs 16 residues. CDR3 residues: CASSEAGHIILSPLHF. The CDR3, as DNA: TGTGCCAGCAGTGAAGCGGGACACATAATTTTATCACCCCTCCACTTT.

This chain connects TRBV9 to TRBJ1-6, with a possible D match to TRBD1 (5 bases). Germline V lookup: CDR1 SGDLS, CDR2 YYNGEE. The CDR3 runs to 14 residues. V dropped 2 bases and J dropped 4 bases, with 7 bases sitting between them. The CDR3 DNA follows: TGTGCCAGCAGCGTTGAGGGGTATAATTCACCCCTCCACTTT. Its protein product is CASSVEGYNSPLHF.

V is TRBV11-2 and J is TRBJ2-6; 13 nucleotides agree with TRBD2. The CDR3 totals 18 residues. The V gene end was trimmed by 5 bases and the J gene end by 0 bases; junction bases not matched to a gene: 4. Germline V gene data show CDR1 as SGHAT and CDR2 as FQNNGV. The CDR3 loop reads CASSLGLAGTSGANVLTF. The CDR3 DNA follows: TGTGCCAGCAGCCTGGGACTAGCGGGGACCTCTGGGGCCAACGTCCTGACTTTC.

The genes are TRBV11-3 and TRBJ2-1; D might be TRBD1 or TRBD2, each matching 5 bases. V was cut by 2 bases and J by 9 bases, with 11 bases left in between. This CDR3 spans 13 amino acids. Germline CDR1 reads SGHNT; CDR2 reads YENEEA. As DNA, the CDR3 is TGTGCCAGCAGCTTAACTGGGGGTTTTGAGCAGTTCTTC. Protein sequence: CASSLTGGFEQFF.

V gene TRBV29-1 combines with J gene TRBJ1-1; the match to TRBD1 covers 9 bases. Germline loops: CDR1 SQVTM, CDR2 ANQGSEA. This CDR3 contains 13 residues. V lost 6 bases, J lost 4 bases, and 6 bases stayed unmatched. Here the CDR3 DNA reads TGCAGCGTCTTGACAGGGGGGGGCACTGAAGCTTTCTTT. Its protein product is CSVLTGGGTEAFF.

V usage is TRBV7-8 and J usage is TRBJ1-6; 10 bases match TRBD1. Looked up from germline, CDR1 is SGHVS and CDR2 is FQNEAQ. CDR3 length: 16 amino acids. With V trimmed by 0 bases and J by 9 bases, 5 bases remained unmatched. CDR3 protein: CASSLATGTGASPLHF. CDR3 coding DNA: TGTGCCAGCAGCTTAGCGACCGGGACAGGGGCTTCACCCCTCCACTTT.

This rearrangement joins TRBV10-3 to TRBJ1-1, with D possibly TRBD1 on 6 matching bases. Looked up from germline, CDR1 is ENHRY and CDR2 is SYGVKD. V gave up 4 bases and J gave up 5 bases, with 11 bases separating them. The CDR3 contains 13 residues. The CDR3 loop reads CAISVQGRTEAFF. As DNA, the CDR3 is TGTGCCATCAGTGTACAGGGAAGAACTGAAGCTTTCTTT.

This rearrangement joins TRBV19 to TRBJ1-1; D might be TRBD1 (5 bases). CDR1 and CDR2 (germline): LNHDA, SQIVND (reference sequence). V gave up 6 bases and J gave up 0 bases, with 8 bases separating them. The CDR3 length is 13 residues. The CDR3 DNA reads as TGTGCCAGTAGACCGACAGTGAACACTGAAGCTTTCTTT. Amino acid sequence: CASRPTVNTEAFF.

V and J are TRBV6-5 and TRBJ2-7; possibly TRBD2 for D (6 bases). Germline CDR1 MNHEY, CDR2 SVGAGI. This CDR3 comprises 15 residues. Trimming removed 6 bases from V and 5 bases from J, with 20 bases in between. CDR3 residues: CASRLAPWRENEQYF. In DNA form, the CDR3 reads TGTGCCAGCAGGCTAGCGCCCTGGAGAGAGAACGAGCAGTACTTC.

The chain employs TRBV10-3 and TRBJ1-6; maybe TRBD1 (6 bases). V gave up 11 bases and J gave up 6 bases, with 11 bases separating them. This CDR3 is built from 12 residues. Germline loops: CDR1 ENHRY, CDR2 SYGVKD. CDR3 sequence (DNA): TGTGCCGCGGGGGGGCCTAATTCACCCCTCCACTTT. Its translation is CAAGGPNSPLHF.